The next 19 T cell receptor beta chains were all read from a single sample in a study of regulatory T cells in long-lasting Graves disease (dated by TCRdb to the early 2020s). The sample's time point, from its label and the paper: persistent/refractory GD, antithyroid drugs over 5 years with positive TRAb. For both TCR sequencing and RNA sequencing, RNA was extracted from PBMCs in TRIzol. The library was prepared using multiplex PCR. Sequenced on an Illumina HiSeq 4000. To build TCR beta libraries, CDR3 regions were amplified by Arm-PCR using iRepertoire HTBI primers. TCRdb reprocessed the public reads (quality trimming at Q25 with fastp, clone calling with MiXCR) and kept in-frame beta chains. One record per CDR3 amino acid sequence lists the most common genes and DNA. The sample table lists about 660,000 distinct CDR3 sequences, around 30% of them with a count of one. The top ten hold roughly 41% of the sample.

The sample consisted of peripheral blood mononuclear cells (PBMCs), taken when the disease was refractory, from a patient treated with antithyroid drugs. Every receptor here comes from a female donor with Graves disease.

This sequence joins TRBV29-1 and TRBJ1-1; D is undetermined. The CDR3 covers 12 residues. The V gene lost 1 base and the J gene lost 6 bases, with 9 bases spanning the gap. Germline V gene data show CDR1 as SQVTM and CDR2 as ANQGSEA. The CDR3 DNA follows: TGCAGCGTTGAAGGTGGCGGCCCTGAAGCTTTCTTT. Encoded protein: CSVEGGGPEAFF.

This sequence joins TRBV20-1 and TRBJ2-7; D remains ambiguous. Trimming shortened V by 3 bases and J by 7 bases, and 10 bases separated the two germline ends. This CDR3 region has 11 residues. Germline loops: CDR1 DFQATT, CDR2 SNEGSKA (reference sequence). CDR3 region: CSARTIREQYF. The CDR3 DNA follows: TGCAGTGCTAGGACCATTCGGGAGCAGTACTTC.

The gene calls are TRBV5-1 and TRBJ1-1; TRBD1 might be the D (6 bases). This CDR3 spans 14 amino acids. Germline V gene data show CDR1 as SGHRS and CDR2 as YFSETQ. The germline V and J ends were trimmed by 2 bases and 4 bases, with 12 bases remaining between them. CDR3 nucleotide sequence: TGCGCCAGCAGCTTTGAGGGGGTGGGCACTGAAGCTTTCTTT. Translating it yields CASSFEGVGTEAFF.

The chain employs TRBV7-2 and TRBJ2-7; maybe TRBD2 (5 bases). The V end was cut by 1 base, the J end by 6 bases, with 19 bases between. Germline assignment: CDR1 SGHTA and CDR2 FQGNSA. The CDR3 spans 16 residues. CDR3: CASSLVDQKGSCEQYF. Here the CDR3 DNA reads TGTGCCAGCAGCTTAGTTGATCAGAAAGGGAGCTGCGAGCAGTACTTC.

The CDR3: CASSLIQPATNEKLFF. The CDR3 DNA reads as TGTGCCAGCAGTTTAATCCAGCCCGCAACTAATGAAAAACTGTTTTTT. This sequence joins TRBV27 and TRBJ1-4; D gene unclear. Germline V CDR1 and CDR2: MNHEY, SMNVEV (reference sequence). The CDR3 has 16 residues. V shed 2 bases and J shed 0 bases, with 10 bases lying between them. Filled out from reference TRBV27 and TRBJ1-4, the complete variable domain reads EAQVTQNPRYLITVTGKKLTVTCSQNMNHEYMSWYRQDPGLGLRQIYYSMNVEVTDKGDVPEGYKVSRKEKRNFPLILESPSPNQTSLYFCASSLIQPATNEKLFFGSGTQLSVL.

The sample holds many counts of this clonotype. The chain combines TRBV12-3 or TRBV12-4 with TRBJ1-1; a weak D match, TRBD1 (5 bases). V lost 2 bases and J lost 5, with 9 bases in between. The length of the CDR3 is 13 residues. CDR3 in DNA: TGTGCCAGCAGTTTACAGGGAAGGACTGAAGCTTTCTTT. It yields the protein CASSLQGRTEAFF.

This clonotype has a count of ten or more. The CDR3 loop is CASSLGGSNEQYF. CDR3 DNA: TGTGCCAGCAGCTTAGGCGGGAGTAACGAGCAGTACTTC. This sequence joins TRBV7-9 and TRBJ2-7, with 7 positions matching TRBD2. The junction had 2 bases not matched to a gene; V was cut back by 1 base and J by 5 bases. The CDR3 totals 13 residues. CDR1 and CDR2 (germline): SEHNR, FQNEAQ (reference sequence). The whole variable domain, filled in from reference TRBV7-9 and TRBJ2-7, reads DTGVSQNPRHKITKRGQNVTFRCDPISEHNRLYWYRQTLGQGPEFLTYFQNEAQLEKSRLLSDRFSAERPKGSFSTLEIQRTEQGDSAMYLCASSLGGSNEQYFGPGTRLTVT.

This clonotype was seen at least ten times. This chain links TRBV2 with TRBJ1-2, with 8 nucleotides matching TRBD1. CDR1 is SNHLY and CDR2 is FYNNEI in the germline V gene. V shed 4 bases, J shed 8 bases, and the junction held 12 bases outside the gene matches. The CDR3 is made up of 15 amino acids. The CDR3 region has the DNA TGTGCCAGCAGTGCGACAGGGGTCGGGTTGGAAGGCTACACCTTC. Protein sequence: CASSATGVGLEGYTF.

The rearrangement joins TRBV11-2 to TRBJ2-1, with D uncertain. Between the trimmed V and J ends, which lost 1 base and 7 bases, there was a span of 14 bases. CDR1 and CDR2 (germline): SGHAT, FQNNGV. This CDR3 contains 15 residues. CDR3 in amino acids: CASSLAPGLRNEQFF. CDR3 nucleotides: TGTGCCAGCAGCTTAGCTCCAGGTTTGAGGAATGAGCAGTTCTTC.

The V and J genes are TRBV6-2 or TRBV6-3 and TRBJ1-1, with 8 bases fitting TRBD1. V lost 6 bases, J lost 4 bases, and 7 bases stayed unmatched. The germline V gene has CDR1 MNHEY and CDR2 SVGEGT. CDR3 length: 14 amino acids. CDR3 sequence reads: CASRADRGVTEAFF. The DNA for the CDR3 is TGTGCCAGCAGAGCTGACAGGGGTGTCACTGAAGCTTTCTTT.

In this sample, this clonotype turned up a few times. The V and J genes are TRBV29-1 and TRBJ2-7; TRBD1 is a possible D gene (7 bases). V was clipped by 7 bases and J by 4 bases, with 14 bases between them. Germline lookup yields CDR1 SQVTM and CDR2 ANQGSEA. This CDR3 is 12 amino acids long. The CDR3: CSGRDSLYEQYF. In nucleotides, the CDR3 is TGCAGCGGGCGGGACAGTTTATACGAGCAGTACTTC.

The chain recombines TRBV18 with TRBJ2-3, with 13 bases matching TRBD2. This CDR3 is built from 16 residues. Per the germline V gene, CDR1 is KGHSH and CDR2 is LQKENI. Trimming at V came to 1 base and at J to 4 bases, leaving 2 bases not matched to a gene. CDR3 loop: CASSPRLAGGADTQYF. CDR3 sequence (DNA): TGTGCCAGCTCACCACGACTAGCGGGAGGAGCAGATACGCAGTATTTT. The complete variable domain, with remaining parts taken from reference TRBV18 and TRBJ2-3, reads NAGVMQNPRHLVRRRGQEARLRCSPMKGHSHVYWYRQLPEEGLKFMVYLQKENIIDESGMPKERFSAEFPKEGPSILRIQQVVRGDSAAYFCASSPRLAGGADTQYFGPGTRLTVL.

J is TRBJ2-7 and V is TRBV25-1, with TRBD1 identical over 8 bases. Germline V CDR1 and CDR2: MGHDK, SYGVNS. V gave up 10 bases and J gave up 6 bases; unmatched junction bases: 23. The CDR3 loop spans 17 amino acids. The CDR3 protein is CATTGQGTSRRAVEQYF. In DNA, the CDR3 is TGTGCCACCACAGGACAGGGAACCAGCAGGAGGGCCGTCGAGCAGTACTTC.

This clonotype was counted between two and nine times. The genes are TRBV20-1 and TRBJ2-7; a possible D gene is TRBD2 (6 bases). Trimming took off 6 bases at V and 3 bases at J, with 21 bases between the two ends. CDR1 is DFQATT, CDR2 SNEGSKA, per germline (reference sequence). The CDR3 contains 15 residues. This CDR3 reads CSASGRRRARYEQYF. The CDR3 DNA reads TGCAGTGCCAGCGGTCGGCGGAGGGCTCGCTACGAGCAGTACTTC.

This clonotype appeared many times. The V call is TRBV2, the J call TRBJ2-7; possibly TRBD1 for D (5 bases). Germline V gene lookup returns CDR1 SNHLY and CDR2 FYNNEI. V gave up 8 bases and J gave up 2 bases, with 10 bases separating them. CDR3 length: 12 amino acids. The CDR3 loop reads CASGAVPYEQYF. The CDR3 nucleotides read TGTGCCAGCGGGGCAGTCCCCTACGAGCAGTACTTC.

This chain uses TRBV3-1 with TRBJ1-5; D is unclear. The CDR3 extends over 15 amino acids. Germline CDR1 is LGHDT and CDR2 is YNNKEL (reference sequence). V lost 0 bases to trimming and J lost 4 bases, with 10 bases between them. The CDR3 protein is CASSQDYEPNQPQHF. The CDR3 bases are TGTGCCAGCAGCCAAGATTACGAACCAAATCAGCCCCAGCATTTT.

This clonotype was detected a few times. This chain links TRBV29-1 with TRBJ1-2; unclear D gene. Trimming stripped 4 bases from V and 6 bases from J, with 12 bases between. Per germline, CDR1 SQVTM and CDR2 ANQGSEA. The CDR3 runs to 12 residues. The CDR3 spells CSVAPGVNGYTF. The CDR3, as DNA: TGCAGCGTTGCTCCGGGAGTGAATGGCTACACCTTC.

This clonotype was seen many times. The chain couples TRBV12-3 or TRBV12-4 to TRBJ2-7; D remains unclear. Trimming left V 4 bases short and J 4 bases short, with 14 bases between. The CDR3 is 14 amino acids. The CDR3 coding sequence is TGTGCCAGCAGTTACCCTTTCACCTCTTACGAGCAGTACTTC. Translation gives CASSYPFTSYEQYF.

This clonotype has just one count. The chain joins TRBV5-1 to TRBJ2-2; 8 bases map to TRBD1. Germline CDR1 and CDR2: SGHRS and YFSETQ. The CDR3 totals 17 residues. V was clipped by 4 bases and J by 2 bases; unmatched bases: 10. DNA of the CDR3: TGCGCCAGCAGCGGACACGGGACAGGATACAACACCGGGGAGCTGTTTTTT. It encodes CASSGHGTGYNTGELFF.